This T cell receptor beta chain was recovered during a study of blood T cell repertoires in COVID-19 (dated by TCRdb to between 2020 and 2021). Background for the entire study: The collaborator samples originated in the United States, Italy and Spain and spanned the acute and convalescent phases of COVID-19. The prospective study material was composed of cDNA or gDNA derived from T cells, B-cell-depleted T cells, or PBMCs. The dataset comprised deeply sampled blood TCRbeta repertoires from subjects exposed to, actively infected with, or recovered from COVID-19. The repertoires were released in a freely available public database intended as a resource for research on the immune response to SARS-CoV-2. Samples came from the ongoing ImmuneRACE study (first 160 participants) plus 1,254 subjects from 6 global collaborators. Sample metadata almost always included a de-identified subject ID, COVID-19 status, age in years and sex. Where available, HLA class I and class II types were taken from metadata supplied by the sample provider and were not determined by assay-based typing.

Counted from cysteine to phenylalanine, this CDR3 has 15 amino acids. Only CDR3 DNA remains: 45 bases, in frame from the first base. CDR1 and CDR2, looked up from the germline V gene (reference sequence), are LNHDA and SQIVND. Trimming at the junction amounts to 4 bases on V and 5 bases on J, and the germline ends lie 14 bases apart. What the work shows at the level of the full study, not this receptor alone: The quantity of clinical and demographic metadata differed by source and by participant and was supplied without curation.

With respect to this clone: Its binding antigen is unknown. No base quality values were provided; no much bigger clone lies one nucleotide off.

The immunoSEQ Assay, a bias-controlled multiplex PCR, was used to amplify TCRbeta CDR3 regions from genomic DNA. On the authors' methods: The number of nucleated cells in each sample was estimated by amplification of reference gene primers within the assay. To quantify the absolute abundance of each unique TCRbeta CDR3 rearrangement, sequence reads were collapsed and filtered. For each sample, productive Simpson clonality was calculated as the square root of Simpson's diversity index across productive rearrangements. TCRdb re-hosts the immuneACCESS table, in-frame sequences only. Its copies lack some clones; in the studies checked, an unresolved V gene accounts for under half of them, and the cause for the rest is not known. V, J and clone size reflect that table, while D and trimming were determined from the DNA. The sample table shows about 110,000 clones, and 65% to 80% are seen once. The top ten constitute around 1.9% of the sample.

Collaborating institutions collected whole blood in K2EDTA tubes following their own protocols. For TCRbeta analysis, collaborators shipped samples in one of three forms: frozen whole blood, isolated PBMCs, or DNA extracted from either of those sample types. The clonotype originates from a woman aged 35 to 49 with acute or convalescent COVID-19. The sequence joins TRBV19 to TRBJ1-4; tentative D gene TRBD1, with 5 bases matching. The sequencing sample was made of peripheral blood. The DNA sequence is TGTGCCAGTAGTACCCAGGGTAACGGGAATGAAAAACTGTTTTTT. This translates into CASSTQGNGNEKLFF.